The entry below gives a single TCR beta chain sequence along with its context. When the RNA was reverse transcribed, random hexamers were used with an input of about 0.5 to 1 ug. TCR beta CDR3 was amplified by immunoSEQ covering 54 Vbeta and 13 Jbeta. TCRdb re-called the immunoSEQ multiplex PCR reads through MiXCR, storing one row per CDR3 protein. The sample has about 81,000 distinct CDR3 sequences, 94% seen once. High-throughput TCR beta sequencing covered peripheral CD8+ and CD4+ T cells. Recently defined diagnostic criteria classed the Susac syndrome patients as definite or probable. The data were taken from a study of CD8 T cells in Susac syndrome. Across the study: Active disease was present in more than five of the sequenced Susac syndrome patients, and remission in eight or nine.

Sequenced material: CD8+ T cells from PBMCs. The TCR originated in a human donor with Susac syndrome.

This CDR3 reads CASSLAKGAYEQYF. The DNA of the CDR3 is TGTGCCAGCAGCTTGGCCAAGGGGGCCTACGAGCAGTACTTC. The chain recombines TRBV5-4 with TRBJ2-7; D perhaps matches TRBD1 (6 bases). Per the germline V gene, CDR1 is SGHNT and CDR2 is YYREEE (reference sequence). The CDR3 consists of 14 residues. The ends were cut back, 0 bases at V and 2 bases at J, with 9 bases in the middle.